This TCR beta chain appears in the sequencing data of a study of blood T cell repertoires in COVID-19. Whole-study context: Samples taken during acute and convalescent COVID-19 were collected in the United States, Italy and Spain. T cells, B-cell-depleted T cells, or PBMCs provided the cDNA or gDNA that served as material.

Trimming took 3 bases from V and 4 from J; bases not matched to a gene: 0. The CDR3 extends over 14 amino acids. Germline V gene sequence: CDR1 LNHDA, CDR2 SQIVND (reference sequence). Individuals aged about 18 to 90 years were recruited from 24 US areas. Authors' analysis steps: The assay estimated nucleated cells by amplifying reference gene primers. Some clones are missing from TCRdb's copy, which holds only in-frame ones; the method was immunoSEQ multiplex PCR. V, J and clone size were drawn from that table, and D and trimming were deduced from the DNA. The data show 150,000 to 200,000 clones, more than 75% seen once.

This TCR derives from a woman aged 50 to 65 who had recovered from COVID-19. This chain joins TRBV19 and TRBJ2-2, with 9 bases matching TRBD1. Sequences were obtained from PBMCs or T cells enriched from blood (not recorded which). CDR3 amino acids: CASSMTGGTGELFF. CDR3 bases: TGTGCCAGTAGTATGACAGGGGGCACCGGGGAGCTGTTTTTT. Full variable domain (remainder filled in from reference TRBV19 and TRBJ2-2): DGGITQSPKYLFRKEGQNVTLSCEQNLNHDAMYWYRQDPGQGLRLIYYSQIVNDFQKGDIAEGYSVSREKKESFPLTVTSAQKNPTAFYLCASSMTGGTGELFFGEGSRLTVL.